The sequence of this T cell receptor (beta chain) was determined in a study of cytomegalovirus exposure and HLA in healthy donors. Losses at the gene ends were 2 bases for V and 6 bases for J; bases not matched to a gene: 6. CDR1 and CDR2 from the germline V gene are SGDLS and YYNGEE. CDR3 length: 14 amino acids. PCR employed 60 Vbeta and 13 Jbeta primers. TCRdb's table, derived via immunoSEQ multiplex PCR, lists solely in-frame clones and lacks some. The sample holds under 70,000 clones, 70% to 80% seen once. The clonotype was recovered from a woman aged 60 to 75 in good health and CMV-seropositive. The V and J genes are TRBV9 and TRBJ2-7, with TRBD1 matching over 9 bases. The material sequenced was PBMCs. This CDR3 reads CASSVWTGEGEQYF. The CDR3 DNA reads TGTGCCAGCAGCGTTTGGACAGGGGAAGGCGAGCAGTACTTC.